The next 5 T cell receptor beta chains were all read from a single sample in a study of blood T cell repertoires in COVID-19. Clones were sequenced by immunoSEQ multiplex PCR, and TCRdb holds only the in-frame ones, with some missing. In the table there are about 70,000 clones, roughly 86% of which are singletons. The sample taken for sequencing was peripheral blood. These receptors originate from a human donor in a cohort sampled during active COVID-19.

V gene TRBV7-2 combines with J gene TRBJ2-5; D is ambiguous. Trimming left V 2 bases short and J 5 bases short, with 9 bases between. There are 13 residues in the CDR3. CDR1 SGHTA and CDR2 FQGNSA come from the germline V gene. The CDR3 nucleotides are TGTGCCAGCAGCTTAAGAGCGCGTGAGACCCAGTACTTC. Its protein product is CASSLRARETQYF.

The chain links TRBV28 to TRBJ2-7; D possibly corresponds to TRBD2 (6 bases). Germline V lookup: CDR1 MDHEN, CDR2 SYDVKM. V lost 6 bases and J lost 0, with 6 bases in between. The CDR3 has 12 amino acids. The CDR3: CASREGSYEQYF. CDR3 in DNA: TGTGCCAGCAGGGAGGGCTCCTACGAGCAGTACTTC.

This chain uses TRBV7-8 with TRBJ2-3; 8 bases fit TRBD1. Per the germline V gene, CDR1 is SGHVS and CDR2 is FQNEAQ. V lost 6 bases, J lost 5 bases, and 10 bases stayed unmatched. The CDR3 runs 15 residues. The chain's CDR3 is CASRVGRTGLDTQYF. For the CDR3, the DNA is TGTGCCAGCAGAGTGGGTAGGACAGGGCTAGATACGCAGTATTTT.

The chain uses TRBV9 and TRBJ1-1; D unresolved. The germline V gene encodes CDR1 SGDLS and CDR2 YYNGEE. CDR3 length: 13 residues. The V end lost 7 bases, the J end lost 0 bases, and 10 bases lay between the germline ends. The CDR3 nucleotides are TGTGCCAGCCGCAATACTGTGAACACTGAAGCTTTCTTT. This translates into CASRNTVNTEAFF.

Written as DNA, the CDR3 is TGTGCCAGCGGCGGGGACGGAACTATTAATGAAGCTTTCTTT. Its translation is CASGGDGTINEAFF. The genes are TRBV2 and TRBJ1-1, with a weak D call TRBD1 (5 bases). Germline-derived CDR1 and CDR2 are SNHLY and FYNNEI. This CDR3 comprises 14 residues. V dropped 8 bases and J dropped 7 bases, with 20 bases sitting between them.